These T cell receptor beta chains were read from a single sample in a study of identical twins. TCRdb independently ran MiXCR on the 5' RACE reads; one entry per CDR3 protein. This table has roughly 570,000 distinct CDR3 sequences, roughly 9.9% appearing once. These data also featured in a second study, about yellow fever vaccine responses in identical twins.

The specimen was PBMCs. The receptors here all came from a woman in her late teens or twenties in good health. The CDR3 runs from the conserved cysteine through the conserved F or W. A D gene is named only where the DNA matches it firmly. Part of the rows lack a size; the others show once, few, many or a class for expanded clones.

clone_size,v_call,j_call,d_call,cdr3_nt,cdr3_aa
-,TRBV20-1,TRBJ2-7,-,TGCAGTGCTAGACGGGACGGAGCCTACGAGCAGTACTTC,CSARRDGAYEQYF
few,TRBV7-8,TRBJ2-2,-,TGTGCCAGCAGCGGCGGAGTCAGAACATCAACCAACACCGGGGAGCTGTTTTTT,CASSGGVRTSTNTGELFF
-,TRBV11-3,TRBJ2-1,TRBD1,TGTGCCAGCAGCTTGGGGGACAGGGGGCGGAATGAGCAGTTCTTC,CASSLGDRGRNEQFF
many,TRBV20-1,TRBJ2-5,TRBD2,TGCAGTGCTAGAAGCCTCAAAACCCCGGGGACTAGCGGGAGTATCTGGGAGACCCAGTACTTC,CSARSLKTPGTSGSIWETQYF
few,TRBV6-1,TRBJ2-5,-,TGTGCCAGCAGACGAGGGACAAAGAGGAAAGAGACCCAGTACTTC,CASRRGTKRKETQYF
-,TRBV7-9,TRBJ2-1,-,TGTGCCAGCAGCCAGCACAGCGGAGAAAACAATGAGCAGTTCTTC,CASSQHSGENNEQFF
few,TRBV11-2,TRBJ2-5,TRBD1,TGTGCCAGCAGCACGGCCGGGACAGCTCAAGAGACCCAGTACTTC,CASSTAGTAQETQYF
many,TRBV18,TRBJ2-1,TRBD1,TGTGCCAGCTCACCTCCCGGGACAGCGTACAATGAGCAGTTCTTC,CASSPPGTAYNEQFF
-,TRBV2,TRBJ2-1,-,TGTGCCAGCAGTGCACGGGGGCAATTTGAGCAGTTCTTC,CASSARGQFEQFF
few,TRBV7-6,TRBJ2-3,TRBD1,TGTGCCAGCAGCTTAGCGCGAGGGGGCCGTGCAGATACGCAGTATTTT,CASSLARGGRADTQYF
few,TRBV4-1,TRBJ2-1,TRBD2,TGCGCCAGCAGCCAACCAAACCCGGGACTAGCGGGAGGTAGTTCCTACAATGAGCAGTTCTTC,CASSQPNPGLAGGSSYNEQFF
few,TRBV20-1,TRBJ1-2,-,TGCAGTGCTAATCCCCTGAGGGATGGCTACACCTTC,CSANPLRDGYTF
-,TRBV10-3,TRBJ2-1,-,TGTGCCATCAGTGGTGGTGATGAGCAGTTCTTC,CAISGGDEQFF
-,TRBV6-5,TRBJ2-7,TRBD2,TGTGCCAGCCGACTAGCGGTCTACGAGCAGTACTTC,CASRLAVYEQYF
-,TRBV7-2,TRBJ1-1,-,TGTGCCAGCAGCTTATACAGGGAAACTGAAGCTTTCTTT,CASSLYRETEAFF
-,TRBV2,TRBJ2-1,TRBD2,TGTGCCAGCATGGTAGCGGGAGCGTCCTACAATGAGCAGTTCTTC,CASMVAGASYNEQFF
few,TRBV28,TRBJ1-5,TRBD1,TGTGCCAGCAGGGGGATGGGGACAGGGGCTCAGCCCCAGCATTTT,CASRGMGTGAQPQHF
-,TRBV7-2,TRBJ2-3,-,TGTGCCAGCAGCTTAGTGGGAAGTCGAGCCTTTACAGATACGCAGTATTTT,CASSLVGSRAFTDTQYF
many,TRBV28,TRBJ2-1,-,TGTGCCAGCAGTTTACTTCCCTGGAGGAGGGGCAGCGATGAGCAGTTCTTC,CASSLLPWRRGSDEQFF
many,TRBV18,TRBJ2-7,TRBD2,TGTGCCAGCTCACGAGGACTAGCCGGGGGGGTCGAGCAGTACTTC,CASSRGLAGGVEQYF
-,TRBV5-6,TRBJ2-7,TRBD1,TGTGCCAGCAGCTGGGCTGGCGGACAGGGAACCTACGAGCAGTACTTC,CASSWAGGQGTYEQYF
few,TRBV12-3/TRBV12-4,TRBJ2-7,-,TGTGCCAGCAGTGAACTGATACAGGGAGTCTACGAGCAGTACTTC,CASSELIQGVYEQYF
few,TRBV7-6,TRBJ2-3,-,TGTGCCAGCAGCCCCGGGACGTTAATCGGTGCGCAGTATTTT,CASSPGTLIGAQYF
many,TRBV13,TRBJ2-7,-,TGTGCCAGCAGCTCTCGATCCGGGCGGGATGGGATGGCCCCCTCCTACGAGCAGTACTTC,CASSSRSGRDGMAPSYEQYF
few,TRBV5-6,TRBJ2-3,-,TGTGCCAGCAGCTACTTGTGGGGAGGCACAGATACGCAGTATTTT,CASSYLWGGTDTQYF
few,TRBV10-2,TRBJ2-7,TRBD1,TGCGCCAGCGGGGACAGGGAGGGGTCCGAGCAGTACTTC,CASGDREGSEQYF
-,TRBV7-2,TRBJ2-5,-,TGTGCCAGCAGCTTAATAGTAGCGATGCTTGGAGAGACCCAGTACTTC,CASSLIVAMLGETQYF
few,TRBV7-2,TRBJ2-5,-,TGTGCCAGCAGCTTAGAGTCATCGGGGGCCCAGTACTTC,CASSLESSGAQYF
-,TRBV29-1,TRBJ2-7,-,TGCAGCGTTGAAGACCCTTCCTACGAGCAGTACTTC,CSVEDPSYEQYF
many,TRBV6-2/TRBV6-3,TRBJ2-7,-,TGTGCCAGCAGTCATGACTCGCGGAAGGACGAGCAGTACTTC,CASSHDSRKDEQYF
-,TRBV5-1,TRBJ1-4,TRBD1,TGCGCCAGCACCCTTGGTAGGACAGGGGGAGAAAAACTGTTTTTT,CASTLGRTGGEKLFF
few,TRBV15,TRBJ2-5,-,TGTGCCACCAGCAGAGACAGGGCTCAAGAGACCCAGTACTTC,CATSRDRAQETQYF
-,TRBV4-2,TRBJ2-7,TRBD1,TGTGCCAGCAGCCGGACCCGGGACAGGAGCTCCTACGAGCAGTACTTC,CASSRTRDRSSYEQYF
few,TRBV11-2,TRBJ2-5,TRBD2,TGTGCCAGCAGCTTAGGGACCGGGACTAGCGAAGAGACCCAGTACTTC,CASSLGTGTSEETQYF
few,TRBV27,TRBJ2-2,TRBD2,TGTGCCAGCAGTTTCTTTTCGGGCTCCACTTGGAGGGCGGGAGCCGGGGAGCTGTTTTTT,CASSFFSGSTWRAGAGELFF
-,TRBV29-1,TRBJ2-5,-,TGCAGCACTTACGGAGGGGACCTCGCAAGACGAACCCAGTACTTC,CSTYGGDLARRTQYF
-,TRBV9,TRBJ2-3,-,TGTGCCAGCAGCGTACCCCGAGGGGGTTATACAGATACGCAGTATTTT,CASSVPRGGYTDTQYF